This T cell receptor (beta chain) was obtained from a study of cytomegalovirus exposure and HLA in healthy donors. PCR primers comprised 60 Vbeta and 13 Jbeta primers. Only in-frame clones appear in the TCRdb table, and some are missing; sequencing was by immunoSEQ multiplex PCR. The sample includes about 130,000 clones, about 82% seen only once; the top ten take roughly 1.2%. Notes on the study in general: A classifier reportedly called cytomegalovirus status with high sensitivity and specificity. Specificity of a few CMV-associated chains for CMV antigens was verified in vitro.

The donors (healthy individuals) were bone marrow donors. As regards this clone: Antigen specificity is unknown.

The sample comprised PBMCs. This receptor was identified in a boy aged 10-17 years in good health and CMV-seronegative.

The CDR3 protein is CASSQAGAAYNEQFF. The CDR3 nucleotides read TGTGCCAGCAGCCAAGCGGGTGCTGCTTACAATGAGCAGTTCTTC. J is TRBJ2-1 and V is TRBV13; D is perhaps TRBD2 (6 bases). Trimming removed 5 bases at V and 4 bases at J, with 15 bases between. The CDR3 extends over 15 amino acids. Germline V lookup: CDR1 PRHDT, CDR2 FYEKMQ (reference sequence). The entire variable domain, with the rest obtained from reference TRBV13 and TRBJ2-1, is as follows: AAGVIQSPRHLIKEKRETATLKCYPIPRHDTVYWYQQGPGQDPQFLISFYEKMQSDKGSIPDRFSAQQFSDYHSELNMSSLELGDSALYFCASSQAGAAYNEQFFGPGTRLTVL.